Listed below are T cell receptor beta chains from one sample, sequenced in a study of cytomegalovirus exposure and HLA in healthy donors. Sequencing used immunoSEQ multiplex PCR; TCRdb keeps in-frame clones, though not all of them. Of about 130,000 clones listed, roughly 80% are singletons. Sequenced: PBMCs. These receptors came from a male donor in good health and CMV-seronegative. The CDR3 runs from the conserved cysteine through the conserved F or W. The D gene is left open where the match is weak. The size of a clone is reported for some rows only, either as once, few or many, or as a class for expanded clones.

CDR3aa | CDR3nt | abundance | v_gene | d_gene | j_gene | len
CASSRTTGGGNQPQHF | TGTGCCAGCAGTAGAACGACAGGGGGCGGTAATCAGCCCCAGCATTTT | few | TRBV28 | TRBD1 | TRBJ1-5 | 16
CASSPVGQNTDTQYF | TGTGCCAGCAGCCCCGTAGGACAGAACACAGATACGCAGTATTTT | . | TRBV7-6 | . | TRBJ2-3 | 15
CASSNGQGAYGYTF | TGTGCCAGTAGTAACGGACAGGGGGCCTATGGCTACACCTTC | . | TRBV19 | TRBD1 | TRBJ1-2 | 14
CASSPRTGVNYGYTF | TGTGCCAGCTCACCACGGACAGGGGTCAACTATGGCTACACCTTC | . | TRBV18 | TRBD1 | TRBJ1-2 | 15
CASRAGTTISYEQYF | TGTGCCAGCAGGGCCGGGACAACGATCTCCTACGAGCAGTACTTC | once | TRBV6-5 | . | TRBJ2-7 | 15
CASSLGGSSGNTIYF | TGCGCCAGCAGCTTGGGTGGCAGCTCTGGAAACACCATATATTTT | . | TRBV5-1 | . | TRBJ1-3 | 15
CASSIGSRDTQYF | TGTGCCAGTAGTATAGGCTCTAGGGATACGCAGTATTTT | few | TRBV19 | . | TRBJ2-3 | 13
CAIAQAYNYGYTF | TGTGCCATAGCACAAGCGTATAACTATGGCTACACCTTC | once | TRBV2 | . | TRBJ1-2 | 13
CASSLPGASGGTYNEQFF | TGTGCCAGCAGCCTGCCAGGAGCGAGCGGGGGTACCTACAATGAGCAGTTCTTC | . | TRBV5-4 | TRBD2 | TRBJ2-1 | 18
CASSSGQGAPRSPLHF | TGCGCCAGCAGCTCGGGACAGGGGGCCCCTAGGTCACCCCTCCACTTT | . | TRBV5-1 | TRBD1 | TRBJ1-6 | 16
CASSMGQGANSPLHF | TGTGCCAGTAGTATGGGACAGGGGGCTAATTCACCCCTCCACTTT | . | TRBV19 | TRBD1 | TRBJ1-6 | 15
CASSLQSPPGELFF | TGTGCCAGCAGCTTACAGTCCCCCCCCGGGGAGCTGTTTTTT | once | TRBV7-2 | . | TRBJ2-2 | 14
CASSNSGGGSYEQYF | TGTGCCAGCAGTAACAGCGGGGGAGGATCCTACGAGCAGTACTTC | once | TRBV28 | TRBD2 | TRBJ2-7 | 15
CASSEWGDEQYF | TGTGCCAGCAGTGAATGGGGGGACGAGCAGTACTTC | . | TRBV2 | . | TRBJ2-7 | 12
CASSATGVSQNEKLFF | TGTGCCAGTAGTGCTACCGGGGTCAGCCAAAATGAAAAACTGTTTTTT | . | TRBV19 | . | TRBJ1-4 | 16
CASSPTGTPSGNTIYF | TGTGCCAGCAGCCCAACCGGGACACCCTCTGGAAACACCATATATTTT | . | TRBV9 | . | TRBJ1-3 | 16
CASSPGQGAQPQHF | TGTGCCAGCTCACCGGGACAGGGGGCTCAGCCCCAGCATTTT | . | TRBV18 | TRBD1 | TRBJ1-5 | 14
CASRGAILDTEAFF | TGTGCCAGCAGGGGCGCCATCCTGGACACTGAAGCTTTCTTT | few | TRBV6-6 | . | TRBJ1-1 | 14
CASSYPRTGPEQYF | TGTGCCAGCTCCTATCCAAGGACAGGGCCCGAGCAGTACTTC | . | TRBV18 | TRBD1 | TRBJ2-7 | 14
CASSPLTGIQPQHF | TGTGCCAGCAGTCCCCTCACAGGGATCCAGCCCCAGCATTTT | . | TRBV28 | . | TRBJ1-5 | 14
CASSSLTGGKAFF | TGTGCCAGCAGCTCCCTAACAGGGGGGAAAGCTTTCTTT | . | TRBV5-4 | TRBD1 | TRBJ1-1 | 13
CASSRGDRVETQYF | TGTGCCAGCAGTCGTGGGGACAGGGTTGAGACCCAGTACTTC | . | TRBV28 | TRBD1 | TRBJ2-5 | 14
CASSLVTATDTQYF | TGTGCCAGCAGCTTGGTAACTGCGACAGATACGCAGTATTTT | . | TRBV5-6 | . | TRBJ2-3 | 14
CASSYRDREYEQYF | TGTGCCAGCAGCTACCGGGACAGGGAATACGAGCAGTACTTC | . | TRBV5-4 | TRBD1 | TRBJ2-7 | 14
CASSPLGRGQEAFF | TGTGCCAGCTCACCTCTGGGCAGGGGACAGGAAGCTTTCTTT | . | TRBV18 | TRBD1 | TRBJ1-1 | 14
CSVETGGDNEQFF | TGCAGCGTTGAAACAGGGGGGGACAATGAGCAGTTCTTC | few | TRBV29-1 | . | TRBJ2-1 | 13
CASSQRIPPGRFHEQYF | TGTGCCAGCAGCCAGAGGATCCCCCCCGGGAGGTTCCACGAGCAGTACTTC | . | TRBV21-1 | . | TRBJ2-7 | 17
CASSPTLGQLSNQPQHF | TGTGCCAGCAGTCCGACACTGGGACAACTTAGCAATCAGCCCCAGCATTTT | . | TRBV28 | . | TRBJ1-5 | 17
CASSPANRASPEKLFF | TGCGCCAGCAGCCCGGCAAACAGGGCAAGTCCTGAAAAACTGTTTTTT | few | TRBV5-1 | . | TRBJ1-4 | 16
CASTGSSFNEQFF | TGTGCCAGCACCGGGTCCAGTTTCAATGAGCAGTTCTTC | few | TRBV28 | . | TRBJ2-1 | 13
CASSKIGQDTDTQYF | TGCGCCAGCAGTAAAATCGGACAGGACACAGATACGCAGTATTTT | . | TRBV10-2 | TRBD1 | TRBJ2-3 | 15
CASSLGAAGRVYEQYF | TGTGCCAGCAGCTTAGGAGCGGCGGGGCGGGTCTACGAGCAGTACTTC | . | TRBV7-6 | . | TRBJ2-7 | 16
CASSFYPTGRGYTF | TGTGCCAGCAGTTTCTACCCGACCGGGAGGGGCTACACCTTC | . | TRBV28 | . | TRBJ1-2 | 14
CASSRPSVRNEQFF | TGTGCCAGCAGCAGACCTAGCGTCAGGAATGAGCAGTTCTTC | few | TRBV7-2 | . | TRBJ2-1 | 14
CAWQGFYNSPLHF | TGTGCCTGGCAGGGTTTCTATAATTCACCCCTCCACTTT | . | TRBV30 | . | TRBJ1-6 | 13
CASSLLAGGLDEQYF | TGTGCCAGCAGTTTATTAGCGGGAGGGTTGGACGAGCAGTACTTC | . | TRBV28 | TRBD2 | TRBJ2-7 | 15